This T cell receptor beta chain was sequenced during a study of regulatory T cells in long-lasting Graves disease. For the study at large: Graves' patients with a new diagnosis had received antithyroid drugs under 3 months.

Notes on the study in general: Preferential use of TRBV28, TRBJ1-2 and TRBJ2-5 was seen in persistent disease.

TCR beta libraries were built with iRepertoire HTBI primers and Arm-PCR of CDR3 regions. Via MiXCR, TCRdb re-called the multiplex PCR reads, giving one row per CDR3 protein. Of about 530,000 distinct CDR3 sequences in the sample, about 15% were seen once. This clonotype turned up a few times. The antigen is not known. The time point denotes: newly diagnosed GD, antithyroid drugs for less than 3 months. Following extraction of RNA from PBMCs, that RNA was used to make the TCR library. V was cut by 5 bases and J by 7 bases, with 21 bases left in between. The CDR3 has 15 amino acids. The germline CDR1 and CDR2 sequences are SGHVS and FQNEAQ. These data were also reused for a study on T cells in Graves' hyperthyroidism and ophthalmopathy. This second report adds: Exclusion of patients followed from uncontrolled infection, other autoimmune disease, pregnancy or lactation.

The chain carries TRBV7-8 and TRBJ2-7, with D perhaps matching TRBD1 (5 bases). Specimen: peripheral blood mononuclear cells (PBMCs), collected at new diagnosis, from a patient treated with antithyroid drugs. The clonotype comes from a woman aged 40-65 years with Graves disease. CDR3 amino acids: CASSPSRAFMGEQYF. The CDR3 nucleotides read TGTGCCAGCAGCCCCTCCAGGGCGTTTATGGGGGAGCAGTACTTC.